Sequencing of this T cell receptor beta chain was carried out in a study of CD8+CD57+ T cells in acquired aplastic anemia. V was clipped by 5 bases and J by 1 base; unmatched bases: 7. CDR3 length equals 15 residues. From germline, CDR1 is MNHEY and CDR2 SMNVEV (reference sequence). TCR beta VDJ combinations and CDR3 sequences were profiled from genomic DNA. TCRdb independently ran MiXCR on the reads; one entry per CDR3 protein. Found here are approximately 300,000 distinct CDR3 sequences, approximately 58% of them singletons; the top ten hold under 1.5%. Sequencing was done on patients that had shown CD8+CD57+ cell expansion by flow cytometry. This clonotype was detected ten times or more.

The rearrangement links TRBV27 to TRBJ1-1, with 7 bases fitting TRBD1. The clonotype was recovered from a human donor with aplastic anemia. The specimen was sorted CD4+, CD8+, or CD8+CD57+ T cells (not recorded which) from PBMCs. The CDR3 coding sequence is TGTGCCAGCAGTATACAGACAGGGAGGAACACTGAAGCTTTCTTT. Translated, it gives CASSIQTGRNTEAFF.